This T cell receptor beta chain came from a study of T cell responses to AZD1222 COVID-19 vaccine (dated by TCRdb to the early 2020s). Study-wide context: AZD1222 recipients with second doses at about 4 weeks or about 12 weeks were pooled, because spike-specific TCR depth and breadth did not differ between schedules. TCR sequencing covered fewer than 250 trial participants: 200 to 220 given two doses of AZD1222 and around 26 given two doses of MenACWY control vaccine. Trial participants were enrolled into age subgroups of 18-55, 56-69 and 70-plus years, which contained approximately 150, 28 and 58 TCR-sequenced participants, respectively. Overall results and qualifications from the work: The whole spike protein was spanned by vaccine-associated CD4 TCRs, and dominant responses were seen in regions 160-218 and 743-854. Because no samples from the day 14 peak response were available, repertoires could be characterized only after the peak T cell response. After two AZD1222 doses, both the breadth and the depth of spike-specific TCRs were significantly higher than at day 0 and than in MenACWY recipients. In the small 56-69-year group, the increase in depth fell short of significance, most likely because of low power. Conclusions about previously exposed vaccinees are limited because only a handful of AZD1222 recipients were SARS-CoV-2 seropositive at baseline. Reportedly, close to half of the unique spike-specific TCRs recognized epitopes lying outside the regions that are mutated in the B.1.351 and B.1.1.7 variants. Most participants were white British and females outnumbered males, and the authors suggested that clonal diversity may have been underestimated.

CDR1 and CDR2 are drawn from the germline V gene: MNHEY, SVGAGI. Here V drops 4 bases and J drops 9 bases, and the junction holds 5 bases not matched to any gene. The CDR3, from cysteine to phenylalanine, totals 13 residues. This entry keeps only the CDR3 DNA: 39 bases, framed from base 1. The CDR3 regions of human TCRbeta chains were analyzed by immunosequencing. Per the source publication's procedure: Repertoire TCRs were checked for matches against a reference library of SARS-CoV-2-specific TCRs that had been generated using the MIRA antigen-specificity platform. Breadth was defined as the fraction of unique TCRs that were SARS-CoV-2-associated. Depth was defined as the fraction of total T cells that were SARS-CoV-2-associated. Each spike-specific TCR was assigned to its reactive spike region and to a CD4 or CD8 class using the MIRA data. Log10-transformed breadth and depth values were compared by one-way ANOVA with Sidak's multiple comparisons tests. TCRdb retrieved this table from immuneACCESS and kept in-frame rearrangements only. Not all clones are present; in checked studies, unresolved V genes account for under half, and no reason is known for the remainder. V, J and clone size are those of that table, while D and trimming were read from the DNA. For this sample the table gives about 68,000 clones, of which 80% were detected only once. The ten largest clonotypes hold 12% of the sample.

Read against the paper, the sample's time point label means: baseline before first vaccination. Vaccinee samples came from UK trials COV001 and COV002, including a single-blind randomized controlled phase 2/3 trial of AZD1222 (ChAdOx1 nCoV-19) in healthy adults. Trial participant PBMC samples were collected at day 0 and day 28 after the second dose for TCRbeta chain sequencing. Concerning this clone itself: It has no known antigen specificity. It has no much larger one-base neighbor in the sample; base qualities were not kept.

The sequence is built from TRBV6-5 and TRBJ1-5; 8 middle bases align to TRBD1. The input for sequencing was peripheral blood, taken on day 0 of AZD1222 vaccination. This TCR was recovered from an adult in good health. In nucleotide form, the sequence is TGTGCCAGCAGTTCAGGGGGCCGTAGGCCCCAGCATTTT. It is translated as CASSSGGRRPQHF.